Each of the 23 T cell receptor beta chains below was sequenced from the same sample in a study of Graves' ophthalmopathy and Graves' hyperthyroidism. Researchers took RNA transcripts and amplified TCR beta CDR3 regions from them. Scientists carried out first-round RT-PCR using HTBI primers and then a second-round multiplex PCR. TCRdb analysed the multiplex PCR reads with MiXCR anew, one entry per CDR3 protein. The top ten hold 9.5% to 10% of the sample, which has roughly 480,000 distinct CDR3 sequences, approximately 14% seen once. Sequences were obtained from blood. These receptors came from a young woman with Graves' ophthalmopathy.

This clonotype has ten or more counts. V and J are TRBV24-1 and TRBJ2-2, with TRBD1 identical over 7 bases. V gave up 4 bases and J gave up 3 bases; unmatched junction bases: 4. Germline assignment: CDR1 KGHDR and CDR2 SFDVKD. The CDR3 sequence is 15 residues long. The CDR3 DNA sequence: TGTGCCACCAGTGAGCCCGACAGGGACACCGGGGAGCTGTTTTTT. Amino acids: CATSEPDRDTGELFF.

The CDR3 bases are TGCGCCAGCAGCCAAGGGACATGGCCTGAAGCTTTCTTT. As protein: CASSQGTWPEAFF. The chain combines TRBV4-1 with TRBJ1-1; the D gene is possibly TRBD1 (5 bases). The V and J ends lost 1 base and 6 bases respectively, with 9 bases between them. This CDR3 contains 13 residues. In germline, CDR1 is MGHRA, CDR2 YSYEKL.

This clonotype was observed a few times. The V call is TRBV5-1, the J call TRBJ2-5, with D possibly being TRBD2 (5 bases). The germline V gene has CDR1 SGHRS and CDR2 YFSETQ. V was trimmed by 4 bases and J by 4 bases, leaving 14 bases between them. This CDR3 is 14 amino acids long. CDR3 loop: CASSNVGGLETQYF. In DNA, the CDR3 is TGCGCCAGCAGCAACGTCGGAGGTTTAGAGACCCAGTACTTC.

This clonotype showed up many times. The J gene is TRBJ1-5, the V gene TRBV19; 9 nucleotides match TRBD1. The CDR3 consists of 15 residues. The V and J ends lost 7 bases and 3 bases, in that order; junction bases with no gene match: 7. Germline CDR1 LNHDA, CDR2 SQIVND (reference sequence). This CDR3 reads CASIARTGVNQPQHF. The CDR3 coding sequence is TGTGCCAGTATCGCTCGGACAGGGGTCAATCAGCCCCAGCATTTT.

There are many counts of this clonotype. One end of the junction is discordant with germline, which a read error may explain. V is TRBV6-1 and J is TRBJ2-4, with D perhaps TRBD1 (5 bases). CDR3 length: 15 residues. From germline, CDR1 is MNHNS and CDR2 SASEGT. CDR3 protein: CASSDSDPGRGIKYF. Here the CDR3 DNA reads TGTGCCAGCAGTGATTCAGACCCAGGGCGAGGCATTAAGTACTTC.

On this clonotype: Relative to the germline gene, one junction end is altered; a read error may explain this. The rearrangement links TRBV7-8 to TRBJ2-5, with D unresolved. The CDR3 spans 15 residues. CDR1 and CDR2 (germline): SGHVS, FQNEAQ. This chain's CDR3 is CASRLGSTQKETQDF. The CDR3 DNA follows: TGTGCCAGCAGATTGGGATCCACCCAAAAAGAGACCCAGGACTTC.

This clonotype was counted many times. The chain employs TRBV2 and TRBJ1-1, with D possibly TRBD1 on 6 matching bases. There are 12 residues in the CDR3. CDR1 and CDR2 from the germline V gene are SNHLY and FYNNEI. The germline V and J ends were trimmed by 3 bases and 8 bases, with 10 bases remaining between them. The CDR3 is CASSEAGDEAFF. For the CDR3, the DNA is TGTGCCAGCAGTGAGGCAGGGGACGAAGCTTTCTTT. Full variable domain (remainder filled in from reference TRBV2 and TRBJ1-1): EPEVTQTPSHQVTQMGQEVILRCVPISNHLYFYWYRQILGQKVEFLVSFYNNEISEKSEIFDDQFSVERPDGSNFTLKIRSTKLEDSAMYFCASSEAGDEAFFGQGTRLTVV.

The chain combines TRBV30 with TRBJ1-5; D is unclear. Trimming removed 1 base from V and 7 bases from J, with 11 bases in between. This CDR3 is built from 13 residues. CDR1 and CDR2 from the germline V gene are GTSNPN and SVGIG (reference sequence). CDR3 in DNA: TGTGCCTGGAGTGGAGCTAGACTCCAGCCCCAGCATTTT. Translating gives CAWSGARLQPQHF.

This clonotype has a count of ten or more. Here the CDR3 DNA reads TGTGCCAGCAGTTACTCGGGAGGAAAGAACACTGAAGCTTTCTTT. It encodes CASSYSGGKNTEAFF. The chain recombines TRBV6-5 with TRBJ1-1; D unclear. CDR3 length: 15 residues. V dropped 0 bases and J dropped 1 base, with 9 bases sitting between them. CDR1 is MNHEY, CDR2 SVGAGI, per germline.

The sample holds many counts of this clonotype. This chain connects TRBV6-5 to TRBJ1-1; weak D call: TRBD1 (5 bases). Germline CDR1 is MNHEY and CDR2 is SVGAGI. This CDR3 region has 14 residues. V was cut by 8 bases and J by 0 bases, with 13 bases left in between. As DNA, the CDR3 is TGTGCCAGCTCTGGGCAGGGTATGAACACTGAAGCTTTCTTT. This encodes CASSGQGMNTEAFF.

This clonotype was detected many times. This chain joins TRBV7-2 and TRBJ2-5, with TRBD2 as a possible D gene (5 bases). Germline V gene data show CDR1 as SGHTA and CDR2 as FQGNSA. This CDR3 contains 15 residues. V lost 5 bases and J lost 5, with 18 bases in between. CDR3 amino acids: CASSKSGIGWETQYF. CDR3 bases: TGTGCCAGCAGCAAGAGCGGCATTGGTTGGGAGACCCAGTACTTC.

This clonotype occurred many times. V and J are TRBV20-1 and TRBJ2-7; no firm D call. Germline loops: CDR1 DFQATT, CDR2 SNEGSKA (reference sequence). Deletions cut 3 bases from V and 0 bases from J, with 15 bases between. There are 15 residues in the CDR3. DNA of the CDR3: TGCAGTGCTAGCCCCATCGGGCGGATCTCCTACGAGCAGTACTTC. Protein: CSASPIGRISYEQYF.

This clonotype was recorded at least ten times. The CDR3: CASSPSRPLRGETQYF. The CDR3, as DNA: TGTGCCAGCAGTCCTTCCCGACCACTCAGGGGGGAGACCCAGTACTTC. V and J are TRBV28 and TRBJ2-5; the match to TRBD1 covers 7 bases. The trim removed 5 bases at V and 5 bases at J, leaving 14 bases unmatched. Germline V gene data show CDR1 as MDHEN and CDR2 as SYDVKM. The CDR3 extends over 16 amino acids.

This clonotype has only one observation. V is TRBV20-1 and J is TRBJ2-2; no definite D call. Trimming removed 0 bases at V and 1 base at J, with 18 bases between. Germline CDR1 reads DFQATT; CDR2 reads SNEGSKA (reference sequence). The CDR3 has 18 residues. DNA for the CDR3: TGCAGTGCTAGAGATTCCGCAACAGCAACGGGGAACACCGGGGAGCTGTTTTTT. Protein product: CSARDSATATGNTGELFF.

This clonotype has more than one count but fewer than ten. The V and J genes are TRBV11-2 and TRBJ2-5; D perhaps matches TRBD1 (6 bases). With 2 bases removed from V and 9 bases from J, the gap between germline ends came to 19 bases. Looked up from germline, CDR1 is SGHAT and CDR2 is FQNNGV. The CDR3 is made up of 15 amino acids. The CDR3 sequence: CASSLQYGDKGAQYF. CDR3 nucleotide sequence: TGTGCCAGCAGCTTACAGTACGGGGACAAAGGGGCCCAGTACTTC.

This clonotype appeared many times. The chain joins TRBV6-1 to TRBJ1-2; D uncertain. V was pared by 4 bases and J by 8 bases, with 11 bases between. The CDR3 spans 12 residues. Germline values: CDR1 MNHNS, CDR2 SASEGT. The CDR3 nucleotides read TGTGCCAGCAGTGCCTCTTCCGGAGGCTACACCTTC. This encodes CASSASSGGYTF.

This clonotype occurred many times. This chain connects TRBV7-2 to TRBJ1-1, with D maybe TRBD1 (5 bases). V gave up 5 bases and J gave up 1 base, with 14 bases separating them. The V gene's germline CDR1 is SGHTA and CDR2 FQGNSA. The CDR3 consists of 15 residues. The CDR3 here is CASSPGGWGNTEAFF. The CDR3 bases are TGTGCCAGCAGCCCGGGGGGATGGGGGAACACTGAAGCTTTCTTT.

This clonotype was seen ten or more times. The rearrangement joins TRBV6-1 to TRBJ1-5; 7 bases are a match to TRBD1. J lost 5 bases, V lost 7 bases, and 17 bases had no gene match. Germline values: CDR1 MNHNS, CDR2 SASEGT. This CDR3 has 17 residues. CDR3 loop: CASKGAQIGAGDQPQHF. In DNA, the CDR3 is TGTGCCAGCAAGGGGGCCCAGATAGGGGCGGGGGATCAGCCCCAGCATTTT.

Of note for this clonotype: One base away lies a much larger clone, so this may be a sequencing read error. The CDR3 does not end in the conserved phenylalanine or tryptophan, so this is likely a read error. This chain connects TRBV2 to TRBJ1-1; 9 positions agree with TRBD1. Germline V lookup: CDR1 SNHLY, CDR2 FYNNEI. Trimming cost V 6 bases and J 5 bases; bases outside gene matches: 7. This CDR3 contains 14 residues. As DNA, the CDR3 is TGTGCCAGCAGACCGGGACAGGGAGGGACTGAAGCTTTCTTG. This sequence encodes CASRPGQGGTEAFL.

Many counts were recorded for this clonotype. V gene TRBV7-9 combines with J gene TRBJ1-2; tentatively, D is TRBD1 (6 bases). Trimming took 5 bases from V and 7 from J, leaving 17 bases between them. The length of the CDR3 is 14 residues. Per germline, CDR1 SEHNR and CDR2 FQNEAQ (reference sequence). CDR3 protein: CASSQAQGSGGYTF. The CDR3 region has the DNA TGTGCCAGCAGCCAAGCCCAGGGGAGCGGTGGCTACACCTTC.

The sample holds many counts of this clonotype. V usage is TRBV12-3 or TRBV12-4 and J usage is TRBJ2-3; tentatively, D is TRBD2 (7 bases). The V end was cut by 5 bases, the J end by 6 bases, with 18 bases between. The CDR3 runs 15 residues. The CDR3 sequence is CASSPRGALADTQYF. Here the CDR3 DNA reads TGTGCCAGCAGTCCACGGGGGGCCTTGGCGGATACGCAGTATTTT.

This clonotype was detected many times. J is TRBJ2-7 and V is TRBV28, with 11 bases lining up with TRBD1. Germline V gene sequence: CDR1 MDHEN, CDR2 SYDVKM. The J segment lost 3 bases and the V segment lost 6 bases, leaving 7 bases of the junction unmatched. The CDR3 loop spans 15 amino acids. CDR3 sequence: CASRSGTGGNYEQYF. In DNA, the CDR3 is TGTGCCAGCAGGTCCGGGACAGGGGGTAACTACGAGCAGTACTTC.

This rearrangement joins TRBV27 to TRBJ1-5, with 8 bases lining up with TRBD1. The V gene end was trimmed by 10 bases and the J gene end by 3 bases; junction bases not matched to a gene: 8. Germline V gene data show CDR1 as MNHEY and CDR2 as SMNVEV (reference sequence). This CDR3 region has 14 residues. CDR3 region: CATRDRGSNQPQHF. CDR3 DNA sequence: TGTGCCACTAGAGACAGGGGTTCCAATCAGCCCCAGCATTTT.